Following are 8 T cell receptor beta chains from one sample sequenced in a study of cytotoxic CD8 clonotypes in ibrutinib-treated CLL. The repertoire was sequenced with immunoSEQ multiplex PCR; TCRdb's copy has only in-frame clones and lacks some. This sample yields roughly 220,000 clones, of which 65% to 80% are seen a single time; approximately 6% belongs to the top ten. This sample comprised PBMCs, obtained after 12 months of ibrutinib treatment. These receptor sequences come from a human donor with chronic lymphocytic leukemia.

This clone was seen a single time. This rearrangement joins TRBV5-1 to TRBJ1-1; 8 bases match TRBD1. The length of the CDR3 is 15 residues. Trimming removed 5 bases from V and 0 bases from J; junction bases left unmatched: 6. Germline V lookup: CDR1 SGHRS, CDR2 YFSETQ. The CDR3 is CASRSGGAMNTEAFF. The DNA of the CDR3 is TGCGCCAGCAGATCAGGGGGCGCCATGAACACTGAAGCTTTCTTT.

The chain couples TRBV30 to TRBJ1-3, with D maybe TRBD1 (5 bases). CDR1 GTSNPN and CDR2 SVGIG come from the germline V gene (reference sequence). The length of the CDR3 is 13 residues. V lost 2 bases and J 3 bases, leaving 8 bases between the germline ends. CDR3 in amino acids: CAWSRGGGNTIYF. CDR3 sequence (DNA): TGTGCCTGGAGTAGGGGAGGTGGAAACACCATATATTTT.

This clone was seen a handful of times. The V and J genes are TRBV11-2 and TRBJ2-1, with D perhaps matching TRBD2 (6 bases). Germline V gene data show CDR1 as SGHAT and CDR2 as FQNNGV. V lost 5 bases and J lost 0, with 11 bases in between. The CDR3 totals 15 residues. CDR3 in amino acids: CASSGGVGSYNEQFF. The CDR3, as DNA: TGTGCCAGCAGCGGAGGGGTAGGCTCCTACAATGAGCAGTTCTTC.

The chain couples TRBV11-2 to TRBJ1-3; D is ambiguous. Germline values: CDR1 SGHAT, CDR2 FQNNGV. V shed 5 bases and J shed 4 bases, with 15 bases lying between them. This CDR3 spans 15 amino acids. The CDR3 DNA sequence: TGTGCCAGCAGCCCAAGACTTATCCGAGGAAACACCATATATTTT. Translation: CASSPRLIRGNTIYF.

This clone appeared once. The chain couples TRBV27 to TRBJ1-2; possibly TRBD1 for D (5 bases). Trimming shortened V by 6 bases and J by 4 bases, and 21 bases separated the two germline ends. Per germline, CDR1 MNHEY and CDR2 SMNVEV (reference sequence). CDR3 size: 16 residues. The chain's CDR3 is CASRDQGAVDLYGYTF. The CDR3 DNA reads TGTGCCAGCAGAGACCAAGGGGCCGTGGACCTCTATGGCTACACCTTC.

The chain links TRBV7-8 to TRBJ1-5; D is perhaps TRBD1 (5 bases). V lost 4 bases, J lost 5 bases, and 9 bases lay in between. This CDR3 comprises 13 residues. Germline lookup yields CDR1 SGHVS and CDR2 FQNEAQ. CDR3 nucleotides: TGTGCCAGCAGCTCGGGACCGGATCAGCCCCAGCATTTT. As protein: CASSSGPDQPQHF.

This clone showed up just a few times. CDR3 coding DNA: TGCGCCAGCAGCTCACCCGGGACAGGGAATCCTAACTATGGCTACACCTTC. The encoded protein is CASSSPGTGNPNYGYTF. The chain combines TRBV5-1 with TRBJ1-2; TRBD1 agrees at 9 bases. Germline V gene data show CDR1 as SGHRS and CDR2 as YFSETQ. J gave up 0 bases and V 3 bases, and 9 bases lay outside the gene matches. The CDR3 sequence is 17 residues long.

This rearrangement joins TRBV6-5 to TRBJ2-7, with D possibly matching TRBD1 (6 bases). Germline CDR1 is MNHEY and CDR2 is SVGAGI. The CDR3 sequence is 14 residues long. The ends were cut back, 2 bases at V and 5 bases at J, with 13 bases in the middle. The DNA of the CDR3 is TGTGCCAGCAGTTACAACAGGGCAACGGACGAGCAGTACTTC. This sequence encodes CASSYNRATDEQYF.